This TCR beta chain originates from a study of response to subunit inactivated influenza vaccine. Regarding the study as a whole: The study's authors posited that every seasonal influenza vaccination enlists few new T cells.

This clonotype was counted a few times. Antigen: not known. Unmatched junction bases numbered 16, after V lost 8 bases and J lost 2 bases. The CDR3 has 17 amino acids. Germline V gene data show CDR1 as MDHEN and CDR2 as SYDVKM. Via MiXCR, TCRdb re-called the RT-PCR reads, giving one row per CDR3 protein. Seen here are about 650,000 distinct CDR3 sequences, 11% to 15% observed once, and the top ten hold 7.6%. The sequencing here drew on PBMCs from blood, taken about 14 days before vaccination. V is TRBV28 and J is TRBJ2-5, with TRBD1 matching over 8 bases. The receptor comes from a man in his forties or fifties who received an inactivated influenza vaccine. The CDR3 loop is CASCTYPLRQGQETQYF. Here the CDR3 DNA reads TGTGCCAGCTGCACCTACCCCTTACGACAGGGGCAAGAGACCCAGTACTTC. Together with reference TRBV28 and TRBJ2-5, the CDR3 gives the full variable domain: DVKVTQSSRYLVKRTGEKVFLECVQDMDHENMFWYRQDPGLGLRLIYFSYDVKMKEKGDIPEGYSVSREKKERFSLILESASTNQTSMYLCASCTYPLRQGQETQYFGPGTRLLVL.